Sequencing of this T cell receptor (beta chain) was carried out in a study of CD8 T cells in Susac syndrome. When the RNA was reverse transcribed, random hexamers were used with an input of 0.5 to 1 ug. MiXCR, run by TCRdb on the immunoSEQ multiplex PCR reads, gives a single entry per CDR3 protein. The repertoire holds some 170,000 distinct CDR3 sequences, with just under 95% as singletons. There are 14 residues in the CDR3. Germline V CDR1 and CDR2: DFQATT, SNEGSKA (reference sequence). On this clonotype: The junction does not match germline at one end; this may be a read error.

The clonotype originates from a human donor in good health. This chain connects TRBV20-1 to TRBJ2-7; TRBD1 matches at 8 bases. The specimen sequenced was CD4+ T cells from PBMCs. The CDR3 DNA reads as TGCAGTGCTGGAGATGCAGGGGGCAGCGACGAGCAGTACTTC. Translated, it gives CSAGDAGGSDEQYF.